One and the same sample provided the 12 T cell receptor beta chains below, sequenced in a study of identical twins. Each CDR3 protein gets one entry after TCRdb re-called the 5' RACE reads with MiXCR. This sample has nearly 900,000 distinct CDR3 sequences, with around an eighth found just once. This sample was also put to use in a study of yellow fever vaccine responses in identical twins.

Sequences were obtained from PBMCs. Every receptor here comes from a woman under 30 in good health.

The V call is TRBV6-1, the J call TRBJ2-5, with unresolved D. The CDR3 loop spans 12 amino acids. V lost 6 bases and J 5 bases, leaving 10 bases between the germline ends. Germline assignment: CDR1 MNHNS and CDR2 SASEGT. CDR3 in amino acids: CASRGLYETQYF. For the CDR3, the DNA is TGTGCCAGCAGAGGGTTATACGAGACCCAGTACTTC.

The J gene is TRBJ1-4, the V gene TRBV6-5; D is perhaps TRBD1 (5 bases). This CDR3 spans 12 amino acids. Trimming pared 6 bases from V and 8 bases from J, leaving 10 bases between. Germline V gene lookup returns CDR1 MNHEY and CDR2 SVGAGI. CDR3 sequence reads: CASRGLGEKLFF. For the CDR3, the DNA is TGTGCCAGCAGGGGGCTGGGGGAAAAACTGTTTTTT.

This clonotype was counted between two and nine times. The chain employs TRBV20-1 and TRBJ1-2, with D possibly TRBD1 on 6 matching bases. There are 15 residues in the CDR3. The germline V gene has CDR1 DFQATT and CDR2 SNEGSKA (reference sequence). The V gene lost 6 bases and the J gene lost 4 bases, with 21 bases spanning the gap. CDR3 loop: CSAAIPGGAVYGYTF. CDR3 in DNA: TGCAGTGCCGCGATTCCGGGGGGGGCAGTCTATGGCTACACCTTC.

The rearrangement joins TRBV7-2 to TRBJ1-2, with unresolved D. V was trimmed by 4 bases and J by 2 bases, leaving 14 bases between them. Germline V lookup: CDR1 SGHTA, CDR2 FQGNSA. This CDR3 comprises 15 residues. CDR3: CASSSHTTQNYGYTF. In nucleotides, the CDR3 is TGTGCCAGCAGCTCACACACCACACAGAACTATGGCTACACCTTC.

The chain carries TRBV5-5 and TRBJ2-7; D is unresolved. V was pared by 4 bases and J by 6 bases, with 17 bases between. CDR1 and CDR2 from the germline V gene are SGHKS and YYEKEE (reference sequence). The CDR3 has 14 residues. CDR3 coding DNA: TGTGCCAGCAGCCCTACAACGGACCCTTCCGAGCAGTACGTC. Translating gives CASSPTTDPSEQYV.

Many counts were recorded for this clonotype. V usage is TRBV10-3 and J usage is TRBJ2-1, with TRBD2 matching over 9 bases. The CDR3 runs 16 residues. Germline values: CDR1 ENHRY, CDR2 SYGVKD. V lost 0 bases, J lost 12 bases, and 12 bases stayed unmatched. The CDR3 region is CAISESGGGGASGQFF. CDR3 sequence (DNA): TGTGCCATCAGTGAGTCGGGAGGCGGGGGGGCCTCCGGGCAGTTCTTC.

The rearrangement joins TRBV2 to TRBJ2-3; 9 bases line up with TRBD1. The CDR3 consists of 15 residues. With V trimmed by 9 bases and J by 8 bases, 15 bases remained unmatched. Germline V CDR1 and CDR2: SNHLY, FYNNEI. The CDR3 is CARKAGTGPPGTQYF. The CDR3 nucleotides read TGTGCCAGGAAGGCCGGGACAGGGCCTCCGGGTACGCAGTATTTT.

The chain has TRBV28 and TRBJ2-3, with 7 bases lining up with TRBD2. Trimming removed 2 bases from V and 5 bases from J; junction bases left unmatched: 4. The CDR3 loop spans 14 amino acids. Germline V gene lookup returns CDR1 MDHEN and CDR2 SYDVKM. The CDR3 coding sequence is TGTGCCAGCAGTTTAGTGGGACTACTAGATACGCAGTATTTT. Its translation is CASSLVGLLDTQYF.

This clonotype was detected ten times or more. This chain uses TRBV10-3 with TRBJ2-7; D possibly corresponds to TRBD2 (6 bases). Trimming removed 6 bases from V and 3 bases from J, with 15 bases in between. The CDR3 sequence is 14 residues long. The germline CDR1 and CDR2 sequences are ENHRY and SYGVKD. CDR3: CAIRSSGVDYEQYF. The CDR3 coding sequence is TGTGCCATCAGGAGTAGCGGAGTGGACTACGAGCAGTACTTC.

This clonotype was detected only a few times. CDR3 coding DNA: TGTGCCAGCAGTTTATGGCGCCGAAATGAGCAGTTCTTC. It codes for CASSLWRRNEQFF. This chain connects TRBV12-3 or TRBV12-4 to TRBJ2-1; D unclear. V shed 2 bases and J shed 7 bases, with 9 bases lying between them. The CDR3 length is 13 residues.

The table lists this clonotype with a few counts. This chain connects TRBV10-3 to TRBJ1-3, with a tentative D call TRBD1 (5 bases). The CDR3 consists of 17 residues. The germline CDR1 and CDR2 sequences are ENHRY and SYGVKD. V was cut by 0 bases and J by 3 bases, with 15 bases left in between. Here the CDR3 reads CAISESPYGTGGNTIYF. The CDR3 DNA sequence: TGTGCCATCAGTGAGTCGCCTTACGGGACGGGTGGAAACACCATATATTTT.

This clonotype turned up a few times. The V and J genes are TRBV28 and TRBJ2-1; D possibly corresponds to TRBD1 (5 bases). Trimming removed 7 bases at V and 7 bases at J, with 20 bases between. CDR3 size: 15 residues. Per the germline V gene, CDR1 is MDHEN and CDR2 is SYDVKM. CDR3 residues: CASTAPGSFRNEQFF. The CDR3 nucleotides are TGTGCCAGCACTGCACCAGGGTCGTTTCGGAATGAGCAGTTCTTC.